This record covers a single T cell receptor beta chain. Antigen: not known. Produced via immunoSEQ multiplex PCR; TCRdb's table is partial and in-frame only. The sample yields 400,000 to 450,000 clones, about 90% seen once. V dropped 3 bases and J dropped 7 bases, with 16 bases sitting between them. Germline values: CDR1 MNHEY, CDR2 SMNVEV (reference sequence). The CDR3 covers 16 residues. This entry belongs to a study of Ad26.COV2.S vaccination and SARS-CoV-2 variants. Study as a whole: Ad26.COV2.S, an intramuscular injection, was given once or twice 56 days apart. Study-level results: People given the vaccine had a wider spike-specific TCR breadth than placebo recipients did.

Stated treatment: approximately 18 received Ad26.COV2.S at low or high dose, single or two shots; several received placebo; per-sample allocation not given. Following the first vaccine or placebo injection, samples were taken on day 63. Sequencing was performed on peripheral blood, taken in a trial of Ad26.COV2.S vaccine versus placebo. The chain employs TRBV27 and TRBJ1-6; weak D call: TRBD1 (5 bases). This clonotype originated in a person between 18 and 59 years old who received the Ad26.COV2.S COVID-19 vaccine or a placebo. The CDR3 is CASSLKRTQENSPLHF. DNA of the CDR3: TGTGCCAGCAGTTTGAAGCGGACACAGGAGAATTCACCCCTCCACTTT.